The TCR beta chain under discussion was sequenced for a study of cytomegalovirus exposure and HLA in healthy donors. Across the study: Counted in an early data release were 65 million to 100 million unique TCRs from HLA-typed donors.

The PCR employed 60 Vbeta primers together with 13 Jbeta primers. Only in-frame clones appear in the TCRdb table, and some are missing; sequencing was by immunoSEQ multiplex PCR. The table shows 150,000 to 200,000 clones, with about 85% occurring only once. The J segment lost 5 bases and the V segment lost 3 bases, leaving 13 bases of the junction unmatched. The CDR3 totals 17 residues. From germline, CDR1 is LGHNA and CDR2 YSLEER. The chain uses TRBV4-3 and TRBJ2-3, with 8 bases that match TRBD1. The sample consisted of PBMCs. The source is a man aged 18 to 30 in good health and CMV-seropositive. DNA of the CDR3: TGCGCCAGCAGCCATCGGGACAGGCCGTATGGGGGAGATACGCAGTATTTT. Protein product: CASSHRDRPYGGDTQYF.